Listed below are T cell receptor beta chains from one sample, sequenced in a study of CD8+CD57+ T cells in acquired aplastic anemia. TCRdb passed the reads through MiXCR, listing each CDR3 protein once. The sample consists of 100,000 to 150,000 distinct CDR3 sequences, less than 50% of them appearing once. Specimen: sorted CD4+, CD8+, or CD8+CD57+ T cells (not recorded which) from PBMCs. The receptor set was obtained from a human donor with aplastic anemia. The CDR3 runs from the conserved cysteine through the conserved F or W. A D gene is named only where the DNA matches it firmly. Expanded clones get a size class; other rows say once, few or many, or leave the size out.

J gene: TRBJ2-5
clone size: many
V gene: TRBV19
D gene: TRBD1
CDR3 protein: CASCATGERQETQYF
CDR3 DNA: TGTGCCAGTTGCGCGACAGGGGAGAGGCAAGAGACCCAGTACTTC

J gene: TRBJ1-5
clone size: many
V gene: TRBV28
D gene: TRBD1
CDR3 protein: CASSSTGGNQPQHF
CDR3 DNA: TGTGCCAGCAGTTCGACAGGGGGCAATCAGCCCCAGCATTTT

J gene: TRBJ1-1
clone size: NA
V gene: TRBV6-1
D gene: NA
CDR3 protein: CASSEVRMSTEAFF
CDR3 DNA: TGTGCCAGCAGTGAAGTCAGGATGAGCACTGAAGCTTTCTTT

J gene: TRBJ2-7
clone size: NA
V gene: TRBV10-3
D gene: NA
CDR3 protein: CAISGNGYEQYF
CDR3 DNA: TGTGCCATCAGTGGCAACGGGTACGAGCAGTACTTC

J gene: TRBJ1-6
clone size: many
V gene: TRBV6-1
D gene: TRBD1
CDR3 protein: CASSGGQGQSYNSPLHF
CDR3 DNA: TGTGCCAGCAGTGGGGGACAGGGGCAATCCTATAATTCACCCCTCCACTTT

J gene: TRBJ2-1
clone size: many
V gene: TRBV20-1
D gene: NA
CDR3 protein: CSVPGNTNEQFF
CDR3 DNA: TGCAGTGTTCCAGGGAACACGAATGAGCAGTTCTTC

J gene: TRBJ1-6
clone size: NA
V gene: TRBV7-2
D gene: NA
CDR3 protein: CASSLENSGNALRF
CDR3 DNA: TGTGCTAGCAGCTTAGAGAACTCGGGAAACGCCCTCCGCTTT

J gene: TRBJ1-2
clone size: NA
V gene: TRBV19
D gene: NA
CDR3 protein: CASSYQGVNYGYTF
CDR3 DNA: TGTGCCAGTAGTTATCAGGGAGTAAACTATGGCTACACCTTC

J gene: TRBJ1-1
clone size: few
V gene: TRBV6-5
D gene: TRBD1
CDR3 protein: CASRLGQGSSEAFF
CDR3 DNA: TGTGCCAGCAGGCTGGGACAGGGGAGCTCTGAAGCTTTCTTT

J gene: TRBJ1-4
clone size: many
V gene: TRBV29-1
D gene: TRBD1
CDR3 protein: CSVLGQRATNEKLFF
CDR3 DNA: TGCAGCGTGCTGGGACAGAGGGCAACTAATGAAAAACTGTTTTTT

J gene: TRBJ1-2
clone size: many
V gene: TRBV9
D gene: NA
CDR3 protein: CASSVVDRPALNYGYTF
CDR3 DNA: TGTGCCAGCAGCGTAGTAGACAGACCCGCTCTTAACTATGGCTACACCTTC

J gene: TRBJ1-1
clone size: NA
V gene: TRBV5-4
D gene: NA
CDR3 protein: CASSPDGKSEAFF
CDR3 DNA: TGTGCCAGCAGCCCGGACGGGAAGAGTGAAGCTTTCTTT

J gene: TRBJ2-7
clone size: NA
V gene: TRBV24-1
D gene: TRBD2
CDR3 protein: CATSDSSGTNPPEQYF
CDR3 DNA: TGTGCCACCAGTGATTCCTCCGGGACTAACCCACCCGAGCAGTACTTC

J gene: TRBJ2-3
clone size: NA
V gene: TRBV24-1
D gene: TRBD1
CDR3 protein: CATSDAQGRGRDTQYF
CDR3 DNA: TGTGCCACCAGTGATGCCCAGGGCAGGGGGCGAGATACGCAGTATTTT

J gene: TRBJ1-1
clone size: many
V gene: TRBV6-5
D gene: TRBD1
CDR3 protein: CASSSLGYRGRAFF
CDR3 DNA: TGTGCCAGCAGTTCCCTTGGTTACAGGGGGCGCGCTTTCTTT

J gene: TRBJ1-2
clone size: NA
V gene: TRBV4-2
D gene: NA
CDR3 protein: CASSQEHLVGGYTF
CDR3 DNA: TGTGCCAGCAGCCAAGAACATTTGGTAGGCGGCTACACCTTC

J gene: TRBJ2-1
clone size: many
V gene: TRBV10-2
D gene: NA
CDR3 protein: CASSFGTGVGHNEQFF
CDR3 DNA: TGCGCCAGCAGTTTCGGGACGGGGGTCGGGCACAATGAGCAGTTCTTC

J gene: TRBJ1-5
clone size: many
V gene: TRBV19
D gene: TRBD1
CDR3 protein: CASSLGSTGGYQPQHF
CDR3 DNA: TGTGCCAGTAGTTTAGGGTCGACAGGGGGTTATCAGCCCCAGCATTTT

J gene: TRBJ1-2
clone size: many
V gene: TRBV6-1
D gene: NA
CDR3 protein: CASRGDDYGYTF
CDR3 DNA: TGTGCCAGCAGGGGGGATGACTATGGCTACACCTTC

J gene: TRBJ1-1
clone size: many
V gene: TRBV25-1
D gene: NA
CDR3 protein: CASSELGGLNTEAFF
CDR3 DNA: TGTGCCAGCAGTGAATTGGGGGGCTTGAACACTGAAGCTTTCTTT

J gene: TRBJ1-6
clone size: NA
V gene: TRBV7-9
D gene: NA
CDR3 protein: CASSPASLPLHF
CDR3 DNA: TGTGCCAGCAGCCCCGCGTCCCTGCCCCTCCACTTT

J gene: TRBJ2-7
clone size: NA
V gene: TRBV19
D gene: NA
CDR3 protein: CASSLTGASYEQYF
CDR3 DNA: TGTGCCAGCAGCTTAACCGGGGCTTCCTACGAGCAGTACTTC

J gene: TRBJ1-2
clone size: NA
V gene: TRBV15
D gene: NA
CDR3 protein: CATSGGGTTNYGYTF
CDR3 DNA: TGTGCCACCAGCGGGGGTGGGACCACTAACTATGGCTACACCTTC

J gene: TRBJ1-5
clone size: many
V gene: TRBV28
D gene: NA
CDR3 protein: CALGPRVNQPQHF
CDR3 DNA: TGTGCCCTGGGGCCCAGGGTCAATCAGCCCCAGCATTTT

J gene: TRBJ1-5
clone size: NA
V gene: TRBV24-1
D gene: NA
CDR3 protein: CATSDMGWGQPQHF
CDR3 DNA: TGTGCCACCAGTGATATGGGGTGGGGTCAGCCCCAGCATTTT

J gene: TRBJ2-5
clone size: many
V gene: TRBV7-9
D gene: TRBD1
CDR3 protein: CASSSGQLLTEETQYF
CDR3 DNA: TGTGCCAGCAGCTCGGGACAGTTACTAACCGAAGAGACCCAGTACTTC

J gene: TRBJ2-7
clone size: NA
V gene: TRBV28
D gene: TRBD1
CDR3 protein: CASSLSRSGTGWTYEQYF
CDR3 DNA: TGTGCCAGCAGTCTGTCTCGATCCGGGACAGGGTGGACCTACGAGCAGTACTTC